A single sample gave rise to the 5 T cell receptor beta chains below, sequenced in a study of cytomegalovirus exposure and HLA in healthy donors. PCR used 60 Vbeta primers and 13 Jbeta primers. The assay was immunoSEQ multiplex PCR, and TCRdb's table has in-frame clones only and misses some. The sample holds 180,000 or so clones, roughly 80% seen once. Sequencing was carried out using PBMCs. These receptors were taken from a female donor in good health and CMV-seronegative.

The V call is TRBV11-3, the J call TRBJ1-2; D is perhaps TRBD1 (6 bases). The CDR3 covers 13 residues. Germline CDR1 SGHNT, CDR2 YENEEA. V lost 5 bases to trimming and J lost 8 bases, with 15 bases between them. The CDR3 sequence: CASSLQGVDGYTF. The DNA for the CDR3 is TGTGCCAGCAGCCTACAGGGTGTGGACGGCTACACCTTC.

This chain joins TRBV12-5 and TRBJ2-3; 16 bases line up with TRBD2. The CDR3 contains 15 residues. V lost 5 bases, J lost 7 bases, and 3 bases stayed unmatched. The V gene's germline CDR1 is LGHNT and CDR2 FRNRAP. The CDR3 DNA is TGTGCTAGTGGTCCGGGACTAGCGGGAGGGCATACGCAGTATTTT. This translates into CASGPGLAGGHTQYF.

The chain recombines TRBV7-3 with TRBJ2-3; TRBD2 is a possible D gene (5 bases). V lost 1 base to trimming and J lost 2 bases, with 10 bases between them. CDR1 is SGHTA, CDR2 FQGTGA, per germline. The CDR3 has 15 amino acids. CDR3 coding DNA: TGTGCCAGCAGCTTAAGGCCACTAGTCACAGATACGCAGTATTTT. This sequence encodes CASSLRPLVTDTQYF.

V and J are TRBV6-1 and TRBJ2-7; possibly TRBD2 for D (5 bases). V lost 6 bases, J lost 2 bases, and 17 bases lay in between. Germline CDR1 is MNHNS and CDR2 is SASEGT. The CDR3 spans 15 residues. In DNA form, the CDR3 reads TGTGCCAGCAGAGTGTACAGCGTCGGGACCTACGAGCAGTACTTC. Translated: CASRVYSVGTYEQYF.

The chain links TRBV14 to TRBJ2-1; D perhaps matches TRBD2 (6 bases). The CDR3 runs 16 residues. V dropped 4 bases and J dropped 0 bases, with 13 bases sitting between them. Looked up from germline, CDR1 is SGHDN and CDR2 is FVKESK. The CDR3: CASSRPTGASYNEQFF. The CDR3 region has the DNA TGTGCCAGCAGCCGACCCACGGGAGCCTCCTACAATGAGCAGTTCTTC.